Listed below are T cell receptor beta chains from one sample, sequenced in a study of T cells in localized non-small cell lung cancer. Produced via immunoSEQ multiplex PCR; TCRdb's table is partial and in-frame only. The table lists under 30,000 clones, 86% of them singletons. The source material was peripheral blood, sampled before any cancer treatment. These receptors originate from a female donor of 60 years or more with stage I lung adenocarcinoma. Both conserved end residues are part of each CDR3. Clone sizes are given selectively: once, few, many, or a class where the clone is expanded.

j_call clone_size v_call cdr3_aa
TRBJ1-3 NA TRBV6-5 CASSYSSVPGNTIYF
TRBJ1-5 NA TRBV7-2 CASSLVREQPQHF
TRBJ2-3 NA TRBV19 CASSTARGVKGSATDTQYF
TRBJ1-4 NA TRBV4-1 CASSQDQRGGEKLFF
TRBJ2-1 NA TRBV6-5 CASSYSLTTGYNEQFF
TRBJ1-2 NA TRBV7-9 CASSLGGAYGYTF
TRBJ1-5 NA TRBV21-1 CASTEGRNNQPQHF
TRBJ2-1 few TRBV14 CASSQEPPGGIYNEQFF
TRBJ1-1 NA TRBV7-8 CASSLQGRNTEAFF
TRBJ2-5 NA TRBV7-9 CASSLAGRPGRETQYF
TRBJ2-5 NA TRBV15 CATSREREVQETQYF
TRBJ2-7 NA TRBV9 CASTSGPETGLEQYF
TRBJ1-3 NA TRBV11-2 CASSYSGGSGNTIYF
TRBJ1-2 NA TRBV29-1 CSTSRTGDGYGYTF
TRBJ1-5 NA TRBV7-2 CASSVLRGPQHF
TRBJ2-1 NA TRBV6-6 CASSQRTSGLNEQFF
TRBJ2-7 NA TRBV5-1 CASSLGRTSGSLGSSYEQYF
TRBJ2-2 NA TRBV7-3 CASSSTPWVLNTGELFF
TRBJ2-2 few TRBV5-4 CASSLSQVVAGELFF
TRBJ1-2 once TRBV18 CASSPTVLGEGYTF
TRBJ1-5 NA TRBV5-5 CASSWGDPKGSNQPQHF
TRBJ2-7 NA TRBV13 CASSPRAGNYEQYF
TRBJ1-2 NA TRBV5-6 CASSLEDRGHGGYTF
TRBJ1-5 NA TRBV7-8 CASSSSQQLLNQPQHF
TRBJ1-3 NA TRBV7-2 CASSLDVGGSGNTIYF
TRBJ1-1 NA TRBV16 CASSQSAGGTEAFF
TRBJ1-2 NA TRBV13 CASSPRTINYGYTF
TRBJ2-5 NA TRBV11-2 CASSFLGLAGATETQYF
TRBJ1-1 NA TRBV5-1 CASSLPSGTLGDAFF
TRBJ1-1 NA TRBV6-5 CASSYGYGTEAFF
TRBJ1-1 NA TRBV2 CASRRFRQGDTEAFF
TRBJ1-2 NA TRBV5-5 CASSLGQGNYGYTF
TRBJ2-3 NA TRBV27 CASKKSGLDTQYF
TRBJ2-5 NA TRBV7-9 CASSLIRGQGETQYF
TRBJ1-5 NA TRBV6-5 CASRPPGGHEPQHF
TRBJ2-3 NA TRBV9 CASSSSTSGRGTDTQYF
TRBJ2-3 NA TRBV5-1 CASSTTFTDTQYF
TRBJ1-1 NA TRBV6-5 CAAEARNTEAFF
TRBJ1-5 once TRBV5-3 CARSDQQGVGNQPQHF
TRBJ2-5 NA TRBV7-6 CASRLNAGVGETQYF
TRBJ1-2 NA TRBV27 CASRRDLNYGYTF
TRBJ1-1 NA TRBV9 CASSAPAGERNTEAFF
TRBJ2-3 NA TRBV9 CASSVGGLAGGRDTQYF
TRBJ2-2 NA TRBV5-1 CASSFTRTGGELFF
TRBJ2-3 NA TRBV7-3 CASSLRGSTDTQYF
TRBJ2-2 NA TRBV5-1 CASSFRIAGSPGELFF